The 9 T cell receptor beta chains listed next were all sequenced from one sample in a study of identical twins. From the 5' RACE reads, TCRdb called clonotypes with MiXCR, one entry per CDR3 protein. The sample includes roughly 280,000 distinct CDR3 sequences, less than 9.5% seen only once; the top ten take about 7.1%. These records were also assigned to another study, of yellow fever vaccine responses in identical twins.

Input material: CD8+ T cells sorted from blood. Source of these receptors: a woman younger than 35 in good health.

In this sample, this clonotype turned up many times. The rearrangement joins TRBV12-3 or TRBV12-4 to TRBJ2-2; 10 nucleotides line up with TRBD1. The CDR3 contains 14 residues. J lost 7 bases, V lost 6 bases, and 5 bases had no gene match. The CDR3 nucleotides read TGTGCCAGCAGACCAGACAGGGGGCTCGGGGAGCTGTTTTTT. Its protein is CASRPDRGLGELFF.

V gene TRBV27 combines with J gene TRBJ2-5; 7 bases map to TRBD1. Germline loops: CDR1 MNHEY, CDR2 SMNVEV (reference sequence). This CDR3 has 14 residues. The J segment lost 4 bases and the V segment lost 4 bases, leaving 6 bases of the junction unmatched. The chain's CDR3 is CASSSQGMRETQYF. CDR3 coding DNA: TGTGCCAGCAGTTCACAGGGGATGAGAGAGACCCAGTACTTC.

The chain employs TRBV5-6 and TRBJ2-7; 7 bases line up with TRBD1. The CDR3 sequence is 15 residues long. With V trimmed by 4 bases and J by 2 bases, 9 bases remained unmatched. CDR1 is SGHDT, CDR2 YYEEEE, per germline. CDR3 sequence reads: CASSQATGSAYEQYF. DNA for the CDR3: TGTGCCAGCAGCCAAGCGACAGGGTCTGCCTACGAGCAGTACTTC.

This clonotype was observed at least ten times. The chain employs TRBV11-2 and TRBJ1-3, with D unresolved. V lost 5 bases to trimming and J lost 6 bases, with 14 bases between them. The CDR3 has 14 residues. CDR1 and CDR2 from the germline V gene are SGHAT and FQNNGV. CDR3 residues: CASSLQDFENTIYF. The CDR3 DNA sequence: TGTGCCAGCAGCCTTCAGGACTTCGAAAACACCATATATTTT.

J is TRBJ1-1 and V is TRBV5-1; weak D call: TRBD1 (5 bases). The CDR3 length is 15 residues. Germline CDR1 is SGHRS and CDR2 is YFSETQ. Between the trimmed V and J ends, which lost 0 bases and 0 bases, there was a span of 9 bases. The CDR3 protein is CASSLEGIMNTEAFF. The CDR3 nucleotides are TGCGCCAGCAGCTTGGAGGGGATCATGAACACTGAAGCTTTCTTT.

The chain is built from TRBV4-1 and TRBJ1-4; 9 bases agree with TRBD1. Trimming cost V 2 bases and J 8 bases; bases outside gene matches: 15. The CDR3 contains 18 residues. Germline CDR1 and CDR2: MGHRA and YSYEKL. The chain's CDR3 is CASSQTIPGQGEREKLFF. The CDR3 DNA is TGCGCCAGCAGCCAAACTATTCCGGGACAGGGTGAGCGAGAAAAACTGTTTTTT.

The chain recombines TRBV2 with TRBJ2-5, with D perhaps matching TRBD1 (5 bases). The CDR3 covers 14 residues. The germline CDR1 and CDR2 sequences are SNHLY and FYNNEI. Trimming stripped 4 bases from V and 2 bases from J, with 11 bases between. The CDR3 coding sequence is TGTGCCAGCAGTGGAATGACAGATCAAGAGACCCAGTACTTC. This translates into CASSGMTDQETQYF.

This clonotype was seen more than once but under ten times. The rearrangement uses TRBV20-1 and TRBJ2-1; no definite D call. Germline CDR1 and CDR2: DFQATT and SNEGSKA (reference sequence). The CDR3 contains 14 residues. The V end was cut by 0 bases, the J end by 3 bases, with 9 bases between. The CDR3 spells CSARDGNSYNEQFF. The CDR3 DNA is TGCAGTGCTAGAGACGGCAACAGCTACAATGAGCAGTTCTTC.

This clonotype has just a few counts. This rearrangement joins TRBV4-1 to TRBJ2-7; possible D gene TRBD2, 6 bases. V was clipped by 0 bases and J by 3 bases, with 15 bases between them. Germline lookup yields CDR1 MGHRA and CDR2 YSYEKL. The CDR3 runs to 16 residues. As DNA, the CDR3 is TGCGCCAGCAGCCAAGATCGTGAGTCTAGCGTCTACGAGCAGTACTTC. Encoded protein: CASSQDRESSVYEQYF.